The text below deals with one T cell receptor (beta chain). Its antigen is unknown. Per-nucleotide qualities are absent, and no much larger clonotype sits a single base away. The High Capacity cDNA Reverse Transcription Kit was used to reverse transcribe all of the isolated RNA, meaning that expressed TCRB transcripts were what got sequenced. Naive, central memory and regulatory T cell samples underwent deep immunoSEQ sequencing, averaging about 3.57 million total reads per sample. After sorted cells were lysed in RLT buffer, RNA was extracted with DNase-treated RNeasy Micro or Mini kits, with the choice depending on cell number. Each cell subset was processed separately to prevent cross-contamination, with patient and healthy donor samples processed together. Using the immunoSEQ multiplex PCR, TCRB sequences were amplified from cDNA into 87-bp fragments spanning the CDR3 region. The amplicons were sequenced using the Illumina HiSeq platform. Regarding the original processing steps: PCR bias was corrected computationally using synthetic template baselines, and reads within Hamming distance 2 were collapsed, with unmergeable singletons discarded. Reads were aligned against IMGT to assign V, D and J genes, CDR3 length and insertions or deletions at six rearrangement sites. Within each subset, clonotype counts were normalized to the number of sorted cells before true diversity and Gini coefficients were calculated with the tcR R package. Repertoire sharing was quantified using the overlap coefficient calculated on TCRB nucleotide sequences. TCRdb retrieved this table from immuneACCESS and kept in-frame rearrangements only. Not all clones are present; in checked studies, unresolved V genes account for under half, and no reason is known for the remainder. V, J and clone size are taken as reported in that table, and D and trimming were inferred from the DNA itself. The sample records about 390,000 clones, 9.5% to 10% of which are singletons. The ten largest account for 0.45% to 0.65% of the sample.

This sample stems from a study of beta chain features in type 1 diabetes (dated by TCRdb to 2016 to 2019). Regarding the research as a whole: No differences in mean age, gender distribution, total cell number or subset yield were found between patients and healthy donors. Regulatory and stem cell-like memory subsets were isolated from only 8 patients and about eight healthy donors, whereas naive and central memory subsets came from all 28 donors. A total of 107,917,701 sorted cells were examined across all samples, and a strong correlation was observed between cell number per subset and RNA yield. The study compared TCRB repertoires of sorted circulating CD4+ T cell subsets between recently diagnosed type 1 diabetes patients and matched healthy donors. Summary of the overall study and its limitations: The naive, central memory and regulatory TCRB repertoires appeared to resemble one another more closely among patients than among healthy donors. Patients with type 1 diabetes made fewer insertions and deleted more nucleotides at VDJ recombination sites, implying thymic rearrangement abnormalities. Because small numbers of individuals were included in the HLA sub-analyses, any influence of HLA type on TCRB rearrangement was left unresolved. Type 1 diabetes patients showed a moderate but significant shortening of TCRB CDR3 length in all four CD4+ subsets. Shorter templates might have been favored by PCR, but patient and control samples were amplified and corrected together, so both groups would have been affected equally by any skew. Because cDNA was sequenced instead of genomic DNA, activated cells with high expression could be over-represented, although the groups did not differ in activation or CD3 levels.

The V end gives up 4 bases and the J end 1 base, leaving 7 bases in the junction not matched to a gene. CDR1 and CDR2 are drawn from the germline V gene: SGHDN, FVKESK. Counted from cysteine to phenylalanine, this CDR3 has 17 amino acids. This entry keeps only the CDR3 DNA: 51 bases, framed from base 1. Each donor gave one peripheral blood draw, approximately 120 mL on average, collected into heparinised tubes. A BD FACSAria II was used to sort naive, central memory, regulatory and stem cell-like memory CD4+ T cells with a panel that included CD45RO, CCR7, CD25, CD127, CD95 and CD27. Every sorted population had a purity above 95%. PBMCs were separated immediately by Lymphoprep density gradient centrifugation and were stained directly, without being cultured. To minimize batch effects, samples were stained and sorted in pairs, one healthy donor with one patient per experiment.

Sequenced sample: central memory CD4+ T cells from blood. The chain uses TRBV14 and TRBJ1-5; a stretch of 10 junction bases matches TRBD1. This TCR was sampled from a man aged 25 to 40 with type 1 diabetes. The CDR3 reads CASSPGTGDMSNQPQHF. The sequenced DNA is TGTGCCAGCAGCCCAGGGACAGGGGATATGAGCAATCAGCCCCAGCATTTT.